This is a list of T cell receptor beta chains from one sample in a study of human T cells and chemical hapten exposure. TCRdb reprocessed the RACE reads with MiXCR, giving one entry per CDR3 protein. The sample carries 35,000 to 45,000 distinct CDR3 sequences, around 9.3% recorded once. Sample: whole blood, taken in connection with sensitization to the hapten diphenylcyclopropenone (DPC). Receptors originate from a woman aged 40 to 49 with alopecia areata. Some clones in this sample may be carry-over from other donors' samples. The CDR3 runs from the conserved cysteine through the conserved F or W. A D gene is named only where the DNA matches it firmly. Clone size is given for some rows only: seen once, a few or many times, or a class if the clone is expanded.

d_gene | j_gene | abundance | v_gene | CDR3nt | CDR3aa
TRBD1 | TRBJ2-7 | many | TRBV6-1 | TGTGCCAGCAGTCGGCAGGGGGACTCCTACGAGCAGTACTTC | CASSRQGDSYEQYF
TRBD1 | TRBJ2-7 | many | TRBV3-1 | TGTGCCAGCAGCCACACCGGGACAGGCCCCTACGAGCAGTACTTC | CASSHTGTGPYEQYF
- | TRBJ1-6 | many | TRBV20-1 | TGCAGTGCCAAGGGACTGCTCAATTCACCCCTCCACTTT | CSAKGLLNSPLHF
- | TRBJ2-5 | few | TRBV9 | TGTGCCAGCAGCGTAGACGGGGGAGTAGAGACCCAGTACTTC | CASSVDGGVETQYF
TRBD2 | TRBJ2-1 | - | TRBV5-4 | TGTGTCAGCAGCCCCGGACTAGCGGGGGGGCGTGAGCAGTTCTTC | CVSSPGLAGGREQFF
- | TRBJ2-5 | many | TRBV7-3 | TGTGCCAGCAGCTCGCAGGGGAAGGAAGAGACCCAGTACTTC | CASSSQGKEETQYF
- | TRBJ2-3 | many | TRBV9 | TGTGCCAGCAGCGTGGGACCACATAGCACAGATACGCAGTATTTT | CASSVGPHSTDTQYF
- | TRBJ2-1 | many | TRBV4-2 | TGTGCCAGCAGCCGGAACGATGCTAGATCCGGCCCAATTGAGCAGTTCTTC | CASSRNDARSGPIEQFF
- | TRBJ2-3 | - | TRBV11-3 | TGTGCCAGCGGGGGGGCCTGTACAGATACGCAGTATTTT | CASGGACTDTQYF
- | TRBJ1-2 | many | TRBV10-2 | TGCGCCAGCAGTCCGACGACCCTCCGGGACTATGGCTACACCTTC | CASSPTTLRDYGYTF
- | TRBJ1-1 | many | TRBV7-8 | TGTGCCAGCAGCTTAGAGGTCTTGAGGGGCAGCTCGGCTGAAGCTTTCTTT | CASSLEVLRGSSAEAFF
- | TRBJ2-7 | many | TRBV28 | TGTGCCAGCACTCGACTTACTCCCTACGAGCAGTACTTC | CASTRLTPYEQYF
TRBD1 | TRBJ1-6 | many | TRBV6-1 | TGTGCCAGCAGTGAAGCGGACAGGGGTAATTCACCCCTCCACTTT | CASSEADRGNSPLHF
- | TRBJ2-1 | many | TRBV4-2 | TGTGCCAGCAGCCCACATTCTACGACCTACAATGAGCAGTTCTTC | CASSPHSTTYNEQFF
TRBD2 | TRBJ2-3 | many | TRBV29-1 | TGCAGCGTTGAGCCCGGGACTAGAACAGATACGCAGTATTTT | CSVEPGTRTDTQYF
- | TRBJ1-1 | few | TRBV4-3 | TGCGCCAGCAGCCAAGAAAGCAGCGAAGCTTTCTTT | CASSQESSEAFF
TRBD1 | TRBJ1-2 | many | TRBV2 | TGTGCCAGCAGCGGACAGGGAACGTCCTATGGCTACACCTTC | CASSGQGTSYGYTF
TRBD2 | TRBJ2-1 | few | TRBV5-1 | TGCGCCAGCAGCTCGGATCCGACTAGCGGTGCCCGCAATGAGCAGTTCTTC | CASSSDPTSGARNEQFF
- | TRBJ1-6 | many | TRBV6-4 | TGTGCCAGCAGTGACCGGGCAGGTGCTGGTTCACCCCTCCACTTT | CASSDRAGAGSPLHF
TRBD1 | TRBJ1-1 | many | TRBV7-3 | TGTGCCAGCAGCGAAAAGGGGGCCACTGAAGCTTTCTTT | CASSEKGATEAFF
- | TRBJ1-1 | few | TRBV6-1 | TGTGCCAGCAGTGAAAGTACCACTGAAGCTTTCTTT | CASSESTTEAFF
- | TRBJ2-3 | few | TRBV7-9 | TGTGCCAGCAGCCCTGGTTGGAGGGGTAGGAAGACAGATACGCAGTATTTT | CASSPGWRGRKTDTQYF
- | TRBJ2-7 | many | TRBV30 | TGTGCCTACCGTTTGCTGGGCTACGAGCAGTACTTC | CAYRLLGYEQYF
TRBD1 | TRBJ1-5 | many | TRBV2 | TGTGCCAGCAGTGCCGGACAGGACTCAAATCAGCCCCAGCATTTT | CASSAGQDSNQPQHF
- | TRBJ2-6 | many | TRBV7-6 | TGTGCCAGCAGCTCAGGGTACTCTGGGGCCAACGTCCTGACTTTC | CASSSGYSGANVLTF
- | TRBJ2-4 | many | TRBV6-2/TRBV6-3 | TGTGCCAGCAGTTACGGGGGCAGAGCCAAAAACATTCAGTACTTC | CASSYGGRAKNIQYF
TRBD1 | TRBJ1-6 | many | TRBV4-1 | TGCGCCAGCAGCCGGGACAGGCCTCCAAATTCACCCCTCCACTTT | CASSRDRPPNSPLHF
- | TRBJ1-5 | many | TRBV6-2/TRBV6-3 | TGTGCCAGCAGATTGGACAACCGGAGCAATCAGCCCCAGCATTTT | CASRLDNRSNQPQHF
TRBD1 | TRBJ2-7 | many | TRBV20-1 | TGCAGTGCTAGATCGACGGCAGGGGGTCACTACGAGCAGTACTTC | CSARSTAGGHYEQYF
- | TRBJ2-2 | medium-sized | TRBV6-2/TRBV6-3 | TGTGCCAGCAGTTGGACAGACTCCGGGGAGCTGTTTTTT | CASSWTDSGELFF
TRBD2 | TRBJ2-1 | many | TRBV20-1 | TGCAGTGCTCCGCGGGGGGAAATAACGGAGCAGTTCTTC | CSAPRGEITEQFF
TRBD2 | TRBJ2-3 | many | TRBV4-2 | TGTGCCAGCAGCCAAGTGGGACGGGGGGGCCCCCTGGACACAGATACGCAGTATTTT | CASSQVGRGGPLDTDTQYF
TRBD1 | TRBJ2-7 | few | TRBV29-1 | TGCAGCGTTGAAGCGCTGACAGGGGGGACTCCTCGAGAGCAGTACTTC | CSVEALTGGTPREQYF
TRBD2 | TRBJ2-7 | many | TRBV3-1 | TGTGCCAGCACCCCAAGGGGGACTAGCTCCTACGAGCAGTACTTC | CASTPRGTSSYEQYF
- | TRBJ1-2 | many | TRBV4-1 | TGCGCCAGCAGCCAAGATTCGACGGGCTACACCTTC | CASSQDSTGYTF
- | TRBJ2-3 | - | TRBV4-1 | TGCGCCAGCAGCCAAGAAGCAAACCGGGGCGATACGCAGTATTTT | CASSQEANRGDTQYF
TRBD2 | TRBJ2-3 | large | TRBV4-3 | TGCGCCAGCAGCCAAGGGACTAGCGGTGGACGGGATACGCAGTATTTT | CASSQGTSGGRDTQYF
TRBD1 | TRBJ2-7 | few | TRBV27 | TGTGCCAGCAGTCGGGACAGGACGTCCTACGAGCAGTACTTC | CASSRDRTSYEQYF
- | TRBJ1-4 | many | TRBV7-2 | TGTGCCAGCGGAGAGGGATCGGGCGAAAAACTGTTTTTT | CASGEGSGEKLFF
- | TRBJ2-2 | - | TRBV7-9 | TGTGCCAGCAGTTACACCGGGGAGCTGTTTTTT | CASSYTGELFF
- | TRBJ1-6 | - | TRBV28 | TGTGCCAGCGGGTGGGTCTATAATTCACCCCTCCACTTT | CASGWVYNSPLHF
- | TRBJ2-7 | many | TRBV20-1 | TGCAGTGCTGAGCATGGATCATCCTACGAGCAGTACTTC | CSAEHGSSYEQYF
- | TRBJ1-4 | - | TRBV20-1 | TGCAGTGCTAGTCGGGCTGGGGAAAAACTGTTTTTT | CSASRAGEKLFF
- | TRBJ2-5 | many | TRBV4-2 | TGTGCCAGCAGCCAAGATCCCGGACGCGCCGGGGAGACCCAGTACTTC | CASSQDPGRAGETQYF
- | TRBJ2-3 | many | TRBV28 | TGTGCCAGCAGTTCCCCTATGAGAATCACAGATACGCAGTATTTT | CASSSPMRITDTQYF
- | TRBJ2-6 | many | TRBV6-5 | TGTGCCAGCAGCCGTTCTGGGAGGGGGTCCTCTGGGGCCAACGTCCTGACTTTC | CASSRSGRGSSGANVLTF
- | TRBJ2-7 | few | TRBV12-3/TRBV12-4 | TGTGCCAGCAGGCCCGAGACATCCAACTACGAGCAGTACTTC | CASRPETSNYEQYF
- | TRBJ1-1 | many | TRBV4-1 | TGCGCCAGCAGCCGGACTACAGGGAACACTGAAGCTTTCTTT | CASSRTTGNTEAFF